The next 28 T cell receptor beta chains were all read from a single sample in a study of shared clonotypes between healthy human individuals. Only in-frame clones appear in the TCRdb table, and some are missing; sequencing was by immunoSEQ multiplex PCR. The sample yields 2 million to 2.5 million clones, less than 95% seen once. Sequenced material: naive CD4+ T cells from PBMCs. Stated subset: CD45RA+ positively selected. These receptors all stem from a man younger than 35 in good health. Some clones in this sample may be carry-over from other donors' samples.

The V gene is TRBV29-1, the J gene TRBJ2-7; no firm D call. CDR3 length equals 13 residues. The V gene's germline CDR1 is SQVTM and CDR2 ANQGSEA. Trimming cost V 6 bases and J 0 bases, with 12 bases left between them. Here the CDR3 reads CSVAGVVSYEQYF. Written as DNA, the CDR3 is TGCAGCGTCGCTGGCGTGGTCTCCTACGAGCAGTACTTC.

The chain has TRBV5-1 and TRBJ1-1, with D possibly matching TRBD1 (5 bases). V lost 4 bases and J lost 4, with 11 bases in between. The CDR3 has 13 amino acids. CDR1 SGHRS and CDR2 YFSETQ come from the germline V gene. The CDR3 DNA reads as TGCGCCAGCAGCCTTCGGGGGGTCACTGAAGCTTTCTTT. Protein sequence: CASSLRGVTEAFF.

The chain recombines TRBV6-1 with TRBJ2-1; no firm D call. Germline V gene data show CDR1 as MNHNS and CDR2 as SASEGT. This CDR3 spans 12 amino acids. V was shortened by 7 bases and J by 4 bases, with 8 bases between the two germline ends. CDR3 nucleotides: TGTGCCAGCACCCGGAAATACAATGAGCAGTTCTTC. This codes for CASTRKYNEQFF.

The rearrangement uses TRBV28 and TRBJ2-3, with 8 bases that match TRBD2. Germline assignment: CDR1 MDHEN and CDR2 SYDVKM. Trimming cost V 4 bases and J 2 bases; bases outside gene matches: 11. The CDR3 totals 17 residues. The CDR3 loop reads CASSWGGASGSTDTQYF. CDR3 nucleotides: TGTGCCAGCAGTTGGGGCGGGGCTAGCGGGTCCACAGATACGCAGTATTTT.

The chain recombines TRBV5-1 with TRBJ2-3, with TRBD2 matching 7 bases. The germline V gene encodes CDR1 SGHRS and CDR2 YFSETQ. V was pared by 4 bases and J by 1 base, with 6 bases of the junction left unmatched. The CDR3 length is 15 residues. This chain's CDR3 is CASSTTREGTDTQYF. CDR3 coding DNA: TGCGCCAGCAGCACAACCCGGGAGGGCACAGATACGCAGTATTTT.

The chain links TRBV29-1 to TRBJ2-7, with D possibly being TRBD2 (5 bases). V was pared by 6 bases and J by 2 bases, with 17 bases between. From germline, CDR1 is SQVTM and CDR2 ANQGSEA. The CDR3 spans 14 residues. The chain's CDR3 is CSVQGGRKTYEQYF. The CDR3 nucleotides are TGCAGCGTCCAAGGAGGCAGAAAAACCTACGAGCAGTACTTC.

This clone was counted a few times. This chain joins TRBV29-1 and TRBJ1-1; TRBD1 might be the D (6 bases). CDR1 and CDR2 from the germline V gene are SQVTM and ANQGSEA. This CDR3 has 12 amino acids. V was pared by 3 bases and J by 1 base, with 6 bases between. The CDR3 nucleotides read TGCAGCGTTGAGGGGGCGAACACTGAAGCTTTCTTT. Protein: CSVEGANTEAFF.

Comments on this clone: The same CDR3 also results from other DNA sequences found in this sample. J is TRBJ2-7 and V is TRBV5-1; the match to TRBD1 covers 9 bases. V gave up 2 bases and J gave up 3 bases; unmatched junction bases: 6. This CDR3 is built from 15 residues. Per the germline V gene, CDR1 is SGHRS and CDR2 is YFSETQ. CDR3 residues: CASSFGTGGFYEQYF. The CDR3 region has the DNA TGCGCCAGCAGCTTCGGAACAGGGGGCTTCTACGAGCAGTACTTC. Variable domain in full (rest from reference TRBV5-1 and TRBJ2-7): KAGVTQTPRYLIKTRGQQVTLSCSPISGHRSVSWYQQTPGQGLQFLFEYFSETQRNKGNFPGRFSGRQFSNSRSEMNVSTLELGDSALYLCASSFGTGGFYEQYFGPGTRLTVT.

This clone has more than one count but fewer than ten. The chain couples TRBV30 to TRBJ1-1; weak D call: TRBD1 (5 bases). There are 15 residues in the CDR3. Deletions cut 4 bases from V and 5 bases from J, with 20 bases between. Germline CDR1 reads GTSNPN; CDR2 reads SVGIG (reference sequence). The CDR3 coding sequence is TGTGCCTGGATGGCGGGACTCCGGAGGGATACTGAAGCTTTCTTT. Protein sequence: CAWMAGLRRDTEAFF.

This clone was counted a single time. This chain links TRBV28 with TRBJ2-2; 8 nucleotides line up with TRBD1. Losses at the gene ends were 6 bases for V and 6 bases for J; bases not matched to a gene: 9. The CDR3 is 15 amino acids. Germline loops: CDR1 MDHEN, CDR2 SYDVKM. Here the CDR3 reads CASRISDREAGELFF. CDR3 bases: TGTGCCAGCAGGATTTCGGACAGGGAGGCCGGGGAGCTGTTTTTT. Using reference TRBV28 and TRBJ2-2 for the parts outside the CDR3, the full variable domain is DVKVTQSSRYLVKRTGEKVFLECVQDMDHENMFWYRQDPGLGLRLIYFSYDVKMKEKGDIPEGYSVSREKKERFSLILESASTNQTSMYLCASRISDREAGELFFGEGSRLTVL.

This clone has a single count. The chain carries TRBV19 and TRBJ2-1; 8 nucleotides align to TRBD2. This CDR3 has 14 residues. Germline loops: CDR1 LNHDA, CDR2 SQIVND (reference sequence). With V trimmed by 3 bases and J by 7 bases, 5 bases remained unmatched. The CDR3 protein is CASSMSGTRNEQFF. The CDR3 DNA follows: TGTGCCAGTAGTATGTCCGGGACTAGGAATGAGCAGTTCTTC.

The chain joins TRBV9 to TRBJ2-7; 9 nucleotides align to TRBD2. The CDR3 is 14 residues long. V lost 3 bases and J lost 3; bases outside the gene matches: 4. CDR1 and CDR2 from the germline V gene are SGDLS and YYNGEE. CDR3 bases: TGTGCCAGCAGCGAGCTAGCGGGACTCTACGAGCAGTACTTC. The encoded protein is CASSELAGLYEQYF.

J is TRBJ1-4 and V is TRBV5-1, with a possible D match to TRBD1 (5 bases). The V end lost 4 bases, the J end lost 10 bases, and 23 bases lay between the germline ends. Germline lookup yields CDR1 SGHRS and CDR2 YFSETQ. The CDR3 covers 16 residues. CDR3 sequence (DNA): TGCGCCAGCAGCGAAGCGCGGCGGACCGGGGGACGAAAACTGTTTTTT. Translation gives CASSEARRTGGRKLFF. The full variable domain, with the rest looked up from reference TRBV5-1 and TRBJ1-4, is KAGVTQTPRYLIKTRGQQVTLSCSPISGHRSVSWYQQTPGQGLQFLFEYFSETQRNKGNFPGRFSGRQFSNSRSEMNVSTLELGDSALYLCASSEARRTGGRKLFFGSGTQLSVL.

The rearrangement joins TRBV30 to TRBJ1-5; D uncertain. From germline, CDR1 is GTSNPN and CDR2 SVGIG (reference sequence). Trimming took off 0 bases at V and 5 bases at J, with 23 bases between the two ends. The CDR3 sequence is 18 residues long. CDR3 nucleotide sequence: TGTGCCTGGAGTGTAACGGGAGAGGGTACGGCACCGTATCAGCCCCAGCATTTT. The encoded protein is CAWSVTGEGTAPYQPQHF.

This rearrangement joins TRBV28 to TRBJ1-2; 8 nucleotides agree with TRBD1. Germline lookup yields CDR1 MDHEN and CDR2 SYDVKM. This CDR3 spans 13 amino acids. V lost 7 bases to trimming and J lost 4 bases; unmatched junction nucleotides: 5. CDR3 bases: TGTGCCAGCACCGACGGACAGGGCTATGGCTACACCTTC. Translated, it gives CASTDGQGYGYTF.

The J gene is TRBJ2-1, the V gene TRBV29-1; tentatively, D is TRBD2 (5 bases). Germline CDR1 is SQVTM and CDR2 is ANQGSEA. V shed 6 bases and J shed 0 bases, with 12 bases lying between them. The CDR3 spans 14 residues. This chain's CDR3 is CSVALADSYNEQFF. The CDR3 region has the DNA TGCAGCGTGGCCCTAGCAGACTCCTACAATGAGCAGTTCTTC.

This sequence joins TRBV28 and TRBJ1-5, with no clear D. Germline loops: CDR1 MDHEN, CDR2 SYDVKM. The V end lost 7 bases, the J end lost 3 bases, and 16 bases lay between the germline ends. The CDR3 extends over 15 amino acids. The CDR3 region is CASTLASPVNQPQHF. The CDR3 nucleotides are TGTGCCAGCACCCTCGCAAGTCCCGTCAATCAGCCCCAGCATTTT.

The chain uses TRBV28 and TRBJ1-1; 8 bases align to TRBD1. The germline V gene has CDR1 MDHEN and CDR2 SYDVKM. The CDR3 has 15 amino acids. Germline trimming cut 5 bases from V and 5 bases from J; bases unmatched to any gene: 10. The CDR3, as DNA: TGTGCCAGCAGTACCGGGGGGACAGGCCGAACTGAAGCTTTCTTT. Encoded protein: CASSTGGTGRTEAFF.

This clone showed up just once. The CDR3 coding sequence is TGCGCCAGCAGCCAGGGTGCGGGGTTCTATGGCTACACCTTC. This codes for CASSQGAGFYGYTF. This chain links TRBV4-3 with TRBJ1-2; no firm D call. CDR1 is LGHNA and CDR2 is YSLEER in the germline V gene. The V and J ends lost 3 bases and 4 bases respectively, with 12 bases between them. This CDR3 region has 14 residues.

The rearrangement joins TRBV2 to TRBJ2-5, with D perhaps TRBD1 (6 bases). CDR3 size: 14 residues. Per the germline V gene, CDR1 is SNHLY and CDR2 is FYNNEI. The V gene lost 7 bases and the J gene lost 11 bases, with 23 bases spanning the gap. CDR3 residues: CASNQVQGLGEQYF. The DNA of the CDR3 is TGTGCCAGCAATCAGGTACAGGGCCTGGGGGAGCAGTACTTC. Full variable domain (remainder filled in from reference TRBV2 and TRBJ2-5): EPEVTQTPSHQVTQMGQEVILRCVPISNHLYFYWYRQILGQKVEFLVSFYNNEISEKSEIFDDQFSVERPDGSNFTLKIRSTKLEDSAMYFCASNQVQGLGEQYFGPGTRLLVL.

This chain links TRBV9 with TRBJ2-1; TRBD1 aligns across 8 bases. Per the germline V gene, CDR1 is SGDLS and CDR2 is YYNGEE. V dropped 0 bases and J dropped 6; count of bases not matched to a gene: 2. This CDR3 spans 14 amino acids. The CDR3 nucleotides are TGTGCCAGCAGCGTAGTCGACAGGGGCAATGAGCAGTTCTTC. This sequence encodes CASSVVDRGNEQFF. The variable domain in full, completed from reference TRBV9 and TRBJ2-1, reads DSGVTQTPKHLITATGQRVTLRCSPRSGDLSVYWYQQSLDQGLQFLIQYYNGEERAKGNILERFSAQQFPDLHSELNLSSLELGDSALYFCASSVVDRGNEQFFGPGTRLTVL.

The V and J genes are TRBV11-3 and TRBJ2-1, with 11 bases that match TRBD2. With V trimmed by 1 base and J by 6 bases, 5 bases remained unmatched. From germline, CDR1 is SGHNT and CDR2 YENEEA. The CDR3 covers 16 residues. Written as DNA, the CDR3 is TGTGCCAGCAGCTTAGGGTTAGCGGGAGGGCCCAATGAGCAGTTCTTC. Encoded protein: CASSLGLAGGPNEQFF.

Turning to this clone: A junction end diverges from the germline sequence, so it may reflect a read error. The chain's CDR3 is CASSLGTSGSEEFF. CDR3 nucleotides: TGTGCCAGCAGTCTAGGGACTAGCGGGAGTGAGGAGTTCTTC. The V call is TRBV2, the J call TRBJ2-1, with 14 bases matching TRBD2. Germline CDR1 SNHLY, CDR2 FYNNEI. CDR3 length: 14 residues.

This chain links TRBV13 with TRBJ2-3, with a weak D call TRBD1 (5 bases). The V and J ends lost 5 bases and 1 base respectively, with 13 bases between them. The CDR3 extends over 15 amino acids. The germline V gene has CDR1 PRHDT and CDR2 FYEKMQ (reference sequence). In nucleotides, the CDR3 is TGTGCCAGCAGCCCCCGTGAAGGGGGCACAGATACGCAGTATTTT. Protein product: CASSPREGGTDTQYF.

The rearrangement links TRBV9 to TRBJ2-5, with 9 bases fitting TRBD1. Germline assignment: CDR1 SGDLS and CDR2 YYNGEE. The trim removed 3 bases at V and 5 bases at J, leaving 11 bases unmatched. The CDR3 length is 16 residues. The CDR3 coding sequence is TGTGCCAGCAGCGGACCGGGGACAGGGAATTTTGAGACCCAGTACTTC. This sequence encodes CASSGPGTGNFETQYF.

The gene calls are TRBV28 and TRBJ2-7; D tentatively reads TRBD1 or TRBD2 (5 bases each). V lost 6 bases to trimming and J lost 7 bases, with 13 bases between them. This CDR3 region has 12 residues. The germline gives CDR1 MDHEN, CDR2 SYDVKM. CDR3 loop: CASSSGAWEQYF. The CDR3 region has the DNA TGTGCCAGCAGCTCCGGGGCTTGGGAGCAGTACTTC.

The CDR3 spells CASSLERASEYEQYF. The CDR3 coding sequence is TGCGCCAGCAGCTTGGAGAGGGCAAGTGAATACGAGCAGTACTTC. This rearrangement joins TRBV5-1 to TRBJ2-7; D possibly corresponds to TRBD2 (5 bases). The V end was cut by 0 bases, the J end by 4 bases, with 14 bases between. CDR1 and CDR2 from the germline V gene are SGHRS and YFSETQ. CDR3 length: 15 residues.

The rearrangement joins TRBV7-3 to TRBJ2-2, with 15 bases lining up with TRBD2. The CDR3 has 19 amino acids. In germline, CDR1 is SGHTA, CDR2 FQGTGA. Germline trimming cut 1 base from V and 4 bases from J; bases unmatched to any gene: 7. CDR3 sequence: CASSLMRGLAGGTTGELFF. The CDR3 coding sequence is TGTGCCAGCAGCTTAATGAGAGGACTAGCGGGAGGGACCACCGGGGAGCTGTTTTTT.